This T cell receptor beta chain was observed in a study of blood T cells in healthy people across ages. The germline V gene has CDR1 SGHTA and CDR2 FQGNSA. The CDR3 length is 15 residues. This clonotype was seen many times. No antigen is known for it. One end of the junction is discordant with germline, which a read error may explain. Using a J-beta primer mix together with a sample-barcoded 5' primer, a second PCR was run for roughly 7 to 12 cycles. Each CDR3 protein gets one entry after TCRdb re-called the 5' RACE reads with MiXCR. The sample includes around 800,000 distinct CDR3 sequences, 35% to 50% seen only once; the top ten take about a sixth. Study-wide findings and caveats: Aged donors had fewer naive CD4+ cells and lower diversity than long-lived donors. Since the PBMCs were unsorted, naive and antigen-experienced cells could not be conclusively compared. Investigators viewed diversity estimates from one million T cells as underestimates, the study reported. Older individuals had lower TCR beta diversity per million T cells (the decline was roughly linear).

The chain combines TRBV7-2 with TRBJ2-3; 12 bases fit TRBD2. Sequenced material: blood. The sequence came from a man of 80 years or more in good health. The CDR3 here is CASSLAGGGAATQYF. As DNA, the CDR3 is TGTGCCAGCAGCCTAGCGGGAGGGGGGGCCGCTACGCAGTATTTT.